This T cell receptor (beta chain) was profiled in a study of blood T cell repertoires in COVID-19. Overall study: PBMCs, B-cell-depleted T cells, or T cells were the source of the cDNA or gDNA that made up the material.

In the original workflow: Estimates of nucleated cell counts were drawn from the amplification of reference gene primers. Using immunoSEQ multiplex PCR, the repertoire was profiled, and TCRdb retains in-frame clones only, with some absent. V, J and clone size are those of that table, while D and trimming were read from the DNA. This sample yields 150,000 or so clones, of which 79% are seen a single time; approximately 5% belongs to the top ten. The trim removed 6 bases at V and 3 bases at J, leaving 4 bases unmatched. Looked up from germline, CDR1 is MNHEY and CDR2 is SVGEGT. This CDR3 region has 13 residues. Seattle's cohort entered during active infection and was followed longitudinally.

Input material: peripheral blood. V is TRBV6-2 or TRBV6-3 and J is TRBJ1-2; 7 nucleotides agree with TRBD1. The clonotype originates from a woman aged 70 to 79 with COVID-19, enrolled during active disease. The CDR3 sequence: CASSRDSHYGYTF. Here the CDR3 DNA reads TGTGCCAGCAGCCGGGACAGCCACTATGGCTACACCTTC.